This TCR beta chain is from a study of blood T cell repertoires in COVID-19. Participant-given clinical history determined each cohort assignment. CDR3 length: 16 residues. CDR1 is SGDLS, CDR2 YYNGEE, per germline. V shed 3 bases, J shed 0 bases, and the junction held 5 bases outside the gene matches. Authors' data handling: By means of reference gene primer amplification, nucleated cell counts were estimated. The table came from immunoSEQ multiplex PCR; TCRdb's copy has only in-frame clones and leaves some out. V and J calls and clone size are given by that table; D and trimming were obtained from the DNA. The repertoire has approximately 170,000 clones, about 81% of them found once; the top ten carry 2.5% to 3.5%.

The source material was PBMCs or T cells enriched from blood (not recorded which). V and J are TRBV9 and TRBJ1-2; 10 bases are a match to TRBD1. This clonotype originated in a woman under 40 who had recovered from COVID-19. CDR3 nucleotide sequence: TGTGCCAGCAGCGAAACTGGACAGGGGGCTAACTATGGCTACACCTTC. This translates into CASSETGQGANYGYTF.